Listed below are T cell receptor beta chains from one sample, sequenced in a study of blood T cells in healthy people across ages. Using its own MiXCR run on the 5' RACE reads, TCRdb lists one record per CDR3 protein. The top ten hold approximately 7.9% of the sample, which has about 1.5 million distinct CDR3 sequences, around 39% seen once. Sequences were obtained from blood. The receptors shown here come from a woman between 18 and 30 years old in good health. The CDR3 runs from the conserved cysteine through the conserved F or W. The D gene is left open where the match is weak. Clone size appears in some rows only: once, few, many, or a class for an expanded clone.

>TRBJ2-1|TRBV5-1|NA|NA
TGCGCCAGCAGCTTTTTAGACACCAGCTCCTACAATGAGCAGTTCTTC
CASSFLDTSSYNEQFF
>TRBJ2-7|TRBV6-5|NA|NA
TGTGCCAGCAGTTTTTCGGGGCCCCTCCTCGAGCAGTACTTC
CASSFSGPLLEQYF
>TRBJ2-7|TRBV7-2|NA|NA
TGTGCCAGCAGCTTAGGAGGAGCAGGGTACGAGCAGTACTTC
CASSLGGAGYEQYF
>TRBJ2-1|TRBV2|NA|few
TGTGCCAGCAGAGCCGAGGCGTCCTACAATGAGCAGTTCTTC
CASRAEASYNEQFF
>TRBJ1-1|TRBV29-1|NA|few
TGCAGCGTTGCTCGGGTTATGAACACTGAAGCTTTCTTT
CSVARVMNTEAFF
>TRBJ2-1|TRBV6-6|TRBD2|few
TGTGCCAGCAGTTACGGGGCGGGGGGTGCTGGGCGAGAGCAGTTCTTC
CASSYGAGGAGREQFF
>TRBJ1-2|TRBV3-1|TRBD1|NA
TGTGCCAGCAGCCAAGGTGTAGGGACAGGGGTTTTAGGCTATGGCTACACCTTC
CASSQGVGTGVLGYGYTF
>TRBJ1-2|TRBV12-3/TRBV12-4|NA|NA
TGTGCCAGCACAACCGACCAGAACCCATATGGCTACACCTTC
CASTTDQNPYGYTF
>TRBJ2-6|TRBV7-2|NA|few
TGTGCCAGCAGCCTTCGGGGGTGGCAGGCCAACGTCCTGACTTTC
CASSLRGWQANVLTF
>TRBJ2-2|TRBV18|TRBD1|NA
TGTGCCAGCTCTAAAGCACCGTGGCAGGGGGCTACCGGGGAGCTGTTTTTT
CASSKAPWQGATGELFF
>TRBJ2-7|TRBV20-1|TRBD2|NA
TGCAGTGCTAGAGACGGGGCTAGCGGGAGGTCCCACGAGCAGTACTTC
CSARDGASGRSHEQYF
>TRBJ2-1|TRBV18|TRBD1|once
TGTGCCAGCTTACCACCGGGACAGGCCTTCAATGAGCAGTTCTTC
CASLPPGQAFNEQFF
>TRBJ2-7|TRBV2|NA|NA
TGTGCCAGCAGTGAGCCAGGAAGCGAGCAGTACTTC
CASSEPGSEQYF
>TRBJ1-2|TRBV7-8|NA|few
TGTGCCAGCAGCTTACTGGAGGAAAACTATGGCTACACCTTC
CASSLLEENYGYTF
>TRBJ2-5|TRBV20-1|NA|NA
TGCAGGGCTAGCCAACGGACAAAGTATGGGGGCCAAGAAGAGACCCAGTACTTC
CRASQRTKYGGQEETQYF
>TRBJ2-1|TRBV9|NA|NA
TGTGCCAGCAGCGTACCCCTCGACCCCACGACCGAGAGCTCCTACAATGAGCAGTTCTTC
CASSVPLDPTTESSYNEQFF
>TRBJ2-7|TRBV7-3|TRBD1|NA
TGTGCCAGCAGCTTAAAGGGACAGGCACATCCTTACGAGCAGTACTTC
CASSLKGQAHPYEQYF
>TRBJ2-4|TRBV28|NA|NA
TGTGCCAGCAGGCAGCCTTCAGGGGCAGCCAAAAACATTCAGTACTTC
CASRQPSGAAKNIQYF
>TRBJ2-1|TRBV6-5|NA|NA
TGTGCCAGCACTCAACAGCGGGAGCAGTTCTTC
CASTQQREQFF
>TRBJ1-2|TRBV5-1|NA|NA
TGCGCCAGCAGGGACCCGTTAGACCGGGCAAACTATGGCTACACCTTC
CASRDPLDRANYGYTF
>TRBJ1-1|TRBV7-3|NA|few
TGTGCCAGCAGGTCACAGGAGAACACTGAAGCTTTCTTT
CASRSQENTEAFF
>TRBJ2-7|TRBV20-1|TRBD2|NA
TGCAGTGCCTCGGTAGCGGGGATCTCCAATGAGCAGTACTTC
CSASVAGISNEQYF
>TRBJ2-7|TRBV20-1|TRBD1|NA
TGCAGTGCTATAGGACAGGGGGTCGGGATCTCCTACAATGAGCAGTACTTC
CSAIGQGVGISYNEQYF
>TRBJ2-7|TRBV4-2|NA|many
TGTGCCAGCAGCCAACGGGGTACCTACGAGCAGTACTTC
CASSQRGTYEQYF
>TRBJ1-2|TRBV10-3|NA|few
TGTGCCATCAATCAGGGCTCCTATGGCTACACCTTC
CAINQGSYGYTF
>TRBJ1-2|TRBV10-3|NA|NA
TGTGCCATCAGTGAGTCTAACAGGTCTGGCTACACCTTC
CAISESNRSGYTF
>TRBJ1-1|TRBV4-2|NA|NA
TGTGCCAGCAGCCAACAACTGGACACAAGAATGGGAGCTTTCTTT
CASSQQLDTRMGAFF
>TRBJ1-1|TRBV12-3/TRBV12-4|NA|NA
TGTGCCAGCACCCCCGGGCCCCCCACTGAAGCTTTCTTT
CASTPGPPTEAFF
>TRBJ2-3|TRBV7-9|TRBD1|few
TGTGCCAGCAGCACCCACAGGGGGCTCACAGATACGCAGTATTTT
CASSTHRGLTDTQYF
>TRBJ2-7|TRBV6-6|NA|few
TGTGCCAGCAGTGACTTAGCTTTTGGGAGAGGGATCAACGAGCAGTACTTC
CASSDLAFGRGINEQYF
>TRBJ2-3|TRBV2|TRBD1|NA
TGTGCCAGCACGGCACAGGGGGCAGGCGATACGCAGTATTTT
CASTAQGAGDTQYF
>TRBJ2-7|TRBV5-1|NA|once
TGCGCCAGCAGCCTCCGGAGCTCCTGCGAGCAGTACTTC
CASSLRSSCEQYF
>TRBJ2-1|TRBV9|TRBD2|few
TGTGCCAGCAGCGTAGTAGCGGGACAAAACAATGAGCAGTTCTTC
CASSVVAGQNNEQFF
>TRBJ2-1|TRBV2|TRBD2|NA
TGTGCCAGCAGCGTACTAGCGGGGGTCAATGAGCAGTTCTTC
CASSVLAGVNEQFF
>TRBJ2-3|TRBV9|NA|NA
TGTGCCAGCAGCGGGACCCAGACAGATACGCAGTATTTT
CASSGTQTDTQYF
>TRBJ1-2|TRBV10-3|NA|NA
TGTGCCATCAGTGAGTTAATCGCGGATGGCTACACCTTC
CAISELIADGYTF